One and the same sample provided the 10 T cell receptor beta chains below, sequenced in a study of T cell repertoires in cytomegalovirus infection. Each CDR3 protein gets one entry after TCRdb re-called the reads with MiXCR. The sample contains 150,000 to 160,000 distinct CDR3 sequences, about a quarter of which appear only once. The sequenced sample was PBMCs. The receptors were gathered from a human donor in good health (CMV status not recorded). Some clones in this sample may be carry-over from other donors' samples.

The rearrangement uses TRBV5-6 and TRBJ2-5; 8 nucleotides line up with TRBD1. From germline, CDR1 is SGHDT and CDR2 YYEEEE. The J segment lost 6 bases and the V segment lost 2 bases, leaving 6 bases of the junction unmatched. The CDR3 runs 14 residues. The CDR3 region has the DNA TGTGCCAGCAGCTTCGGACAGGGTGGGAAGACCCAGTACTTC. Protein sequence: CASSFGQGGKTQYF.

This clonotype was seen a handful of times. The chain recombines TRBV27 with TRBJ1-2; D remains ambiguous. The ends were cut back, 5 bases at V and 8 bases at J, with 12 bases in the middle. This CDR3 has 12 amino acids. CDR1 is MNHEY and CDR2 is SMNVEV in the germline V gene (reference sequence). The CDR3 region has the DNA TGTGCCAGCAGTCCGAGTGGTGGGGGCTACACCTTC. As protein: CASSPSGGGYTF.

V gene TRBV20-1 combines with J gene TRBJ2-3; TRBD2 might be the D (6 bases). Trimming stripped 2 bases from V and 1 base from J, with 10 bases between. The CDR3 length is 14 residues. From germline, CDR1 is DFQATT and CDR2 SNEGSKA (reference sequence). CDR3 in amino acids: CSARTSRGTDTQYF. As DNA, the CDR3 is TGCAGTGCTAGAACTAGCAGGGGCACAGATACGCAGTATTTT.

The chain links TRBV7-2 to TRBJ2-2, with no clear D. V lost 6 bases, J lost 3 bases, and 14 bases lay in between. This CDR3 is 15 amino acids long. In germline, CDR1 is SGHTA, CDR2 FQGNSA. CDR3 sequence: CASRTPGTDTGELFF. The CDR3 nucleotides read TGTGCCAGCAGAACCCCGGGCACGGACACCGGGGAGCTGTTTTTT.

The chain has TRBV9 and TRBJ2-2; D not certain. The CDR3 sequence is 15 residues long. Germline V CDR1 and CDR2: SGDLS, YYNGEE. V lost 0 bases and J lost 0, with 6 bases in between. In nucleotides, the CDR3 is TGTGCCAGCAGCGTAGCGCTAGCGAACACCGGGGAGCTGTTTTTT. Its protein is CASSVALANTGELFF.

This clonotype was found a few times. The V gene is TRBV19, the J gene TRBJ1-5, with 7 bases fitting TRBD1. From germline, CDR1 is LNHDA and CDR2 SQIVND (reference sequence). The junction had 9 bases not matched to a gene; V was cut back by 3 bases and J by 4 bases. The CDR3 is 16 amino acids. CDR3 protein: CASSMGDSRVNQPQHF. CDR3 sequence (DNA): TGTGCCAGTAGTATGGGGGACAGTAGGGTAAATCAGCCCCAGCATTTT.

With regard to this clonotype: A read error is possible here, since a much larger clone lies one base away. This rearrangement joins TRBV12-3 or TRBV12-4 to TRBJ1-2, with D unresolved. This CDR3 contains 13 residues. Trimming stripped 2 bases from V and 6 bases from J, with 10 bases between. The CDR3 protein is CASSLPGSDGYTF. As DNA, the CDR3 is TGTGCCAGCAGTTTACCTGGATCTGATGGCTACACCTTC.

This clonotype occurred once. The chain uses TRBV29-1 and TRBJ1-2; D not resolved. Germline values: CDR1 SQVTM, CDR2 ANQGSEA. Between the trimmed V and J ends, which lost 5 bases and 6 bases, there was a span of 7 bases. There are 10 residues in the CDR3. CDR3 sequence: CSVSTDGYTF. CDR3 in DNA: TGCAGCGTTAGTACCGATGGCTACACCTTC.

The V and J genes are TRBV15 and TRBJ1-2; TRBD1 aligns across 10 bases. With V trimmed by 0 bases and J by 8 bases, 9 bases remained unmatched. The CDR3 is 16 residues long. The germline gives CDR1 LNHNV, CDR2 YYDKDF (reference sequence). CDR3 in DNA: TGTGCCACCAGCAGAGATGTGACAGGGGGCGGTAAGGGCTACACCTTC. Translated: CATSRDVTGGGKGYTF.

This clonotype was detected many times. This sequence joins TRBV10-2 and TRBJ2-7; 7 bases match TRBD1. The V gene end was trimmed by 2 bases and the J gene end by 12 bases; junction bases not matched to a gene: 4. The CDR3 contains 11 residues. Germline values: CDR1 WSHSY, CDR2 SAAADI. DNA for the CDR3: TGCGCCAGCAGTGAGAGGGACAGCACGTACTTC. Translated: CASSERDSTYF.